The clone carrying this T cell receptor beta chain was counted many times. One entry per CDR3 protein, called by TCRdb with MiXCR from the 5' RACE reads. The sample has roughly 120,000 distinct CDR3 sequences, over 6.5% seen once. The data belong to a study of CD8 T cells in ankylosing spondylitis. The source is a male donor with ankylosing spondylitis or in good health (not recorded which). The sequenced material came from blood, either unsorted or a sorted T cell fraction (not recorded which).

Written as DNA, the CDR3 is TGCAGTGCTAGAGGGAAGCGGGAGGCAGATACGCAGTATTTT. Protein product: CSARGKREADTQYF. This chain connects TRBV20-1 to TRBJ2-3; 9 bases agree with TRBD2. The V segment lost 1 base and the J segment 4 bases; nucleotides outside the gene matches: 3. The CDR3 runs 14 residues. CDR1 and CDR2 (germline): DFQATT, SNEGSKA (reference sequence).